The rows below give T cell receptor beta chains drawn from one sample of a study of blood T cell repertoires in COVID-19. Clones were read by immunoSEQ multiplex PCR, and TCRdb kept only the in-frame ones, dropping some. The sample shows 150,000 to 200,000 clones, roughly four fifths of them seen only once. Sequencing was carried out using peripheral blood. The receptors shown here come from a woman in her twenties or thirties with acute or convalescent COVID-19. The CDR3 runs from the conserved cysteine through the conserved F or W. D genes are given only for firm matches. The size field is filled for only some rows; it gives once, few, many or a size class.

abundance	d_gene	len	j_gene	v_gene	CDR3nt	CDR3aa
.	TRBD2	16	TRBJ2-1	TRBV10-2	TGCGCCAGCAGTCGGACTAGCGGGATGTCCAGCAATGAGCAGTTCTTC	CASSRTSGMSSNEQFF
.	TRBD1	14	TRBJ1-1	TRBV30	TGTGCCTGGAGTACAGGGGGGGGGAACACTGAAGCTTTCTTT	CAWSTGGGNTEAFF
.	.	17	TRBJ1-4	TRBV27	TGTGCCAGCAGTTTTAGAGCAGGGTCTAAGGGTCGGGAAAAACTGTTTTTT	CASSFRAGSKGREKLFF
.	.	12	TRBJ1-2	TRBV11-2	TGTGCCAGCAGTCAGTCGAAGTATGGCTACACCTTC	CASSQSKYGYTF
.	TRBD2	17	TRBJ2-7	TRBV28	TGTGCCAGCAGTCACCCACCCAGCGGGAGGCCGACCTACGAGCAGTACTTC	CASSHPPSGRPTYEQYF
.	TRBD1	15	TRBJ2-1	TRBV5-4	TGTGCCAGCAGCCCCAGGGGGCAAGACTACAATGAGCAGTTCTTC	CASSPRGQDYNEQFF
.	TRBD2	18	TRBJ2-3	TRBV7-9	TGTGCCAGCAGCTTAGCCCTAGCGGGGGGACTTAGCACAGATACGCAGTATTTT	CASSLALAGGLSTDTQYF
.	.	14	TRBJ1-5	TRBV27	TGTGCCAGCAGTCCGACAGGCTACAATCAGCCCCAGCATTTT	CASSPTGYNQPQHF
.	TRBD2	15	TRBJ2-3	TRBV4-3	TGCGCCAGCAGCCAAGGTAGCGGGGCCACAGATACGCAGTATTTT	CASSQGSGATDTQYF
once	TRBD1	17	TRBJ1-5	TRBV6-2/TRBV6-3	TGTGCCAGCAGTTACGCAAGGACAGGGCTCAGCAATCAGCCCCAGCATTTT	CASSYARTGLSNQPQHF
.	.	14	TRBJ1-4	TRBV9	TGTGCCAGCAGCGTACGGCAGGGGAATGAAAAACTGTTTTTT	CASSVRQGNEKLFF
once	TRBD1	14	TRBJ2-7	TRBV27	TGTGCCAGCAGGGGGACAGGGGAGTCGGGCGAGCAGTACTTC	CASRGTGESGEQYF
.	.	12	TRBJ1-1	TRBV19	TGTGCCAGTAGTCTACAGGGTCTTGAAGCTTTCTTT	CASSLQGLEAFF
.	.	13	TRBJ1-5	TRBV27	TGTGCCAGCAGTTGGGGCGGGGAGCAGCCCCAGCATTTT	CASSWGGEQPQHF
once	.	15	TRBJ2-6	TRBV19	TGTGCCAGTAGTGGAGAGGTCTCTGGGGCCAACGTCCTGACTTTC	CASSGEVSGANVLTF
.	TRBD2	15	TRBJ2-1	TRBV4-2	TGTGCCAGCAGCCAAGAGGCGGGGGGCCAGTATGAGCAGTTCTTC	CASSQEAGGQYEQFF
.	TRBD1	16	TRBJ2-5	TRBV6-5	TGTGCCAGCAGTTACTCTTCACAGGGGGCGCGGGAGACCCAGTACTTC	CASSYSSQGARETQYF
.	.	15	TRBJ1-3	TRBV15	TGTGCCACCAGCAGAGATAGTAGCTCTGGAAACACCATATATTTT	CATSRDSSSGNTIYF
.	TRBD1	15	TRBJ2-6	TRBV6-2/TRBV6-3	TGTGCCAGCAGTCACAGGGGATCAGGGGCCAACGTCCTGACTTTC	CASSHRGSGANVLTF
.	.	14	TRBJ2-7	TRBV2	TGTGCCAGCAAGGTACCGGAGAGCTCCTACGAGCAGTACTTC	CASKVPESSYEQYF
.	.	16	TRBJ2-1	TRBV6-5	TGTGCCAGCAGTTACTGGAGGGGCCAGATTAACAATGAGCAGTTCTTC	CASSYWRGQINNEQFF
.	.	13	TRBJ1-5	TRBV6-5	TGTGCCAGCAGGGGGCAGGGTAATCAGCCCCAGCATTTT	CASRGQGNQPQHF